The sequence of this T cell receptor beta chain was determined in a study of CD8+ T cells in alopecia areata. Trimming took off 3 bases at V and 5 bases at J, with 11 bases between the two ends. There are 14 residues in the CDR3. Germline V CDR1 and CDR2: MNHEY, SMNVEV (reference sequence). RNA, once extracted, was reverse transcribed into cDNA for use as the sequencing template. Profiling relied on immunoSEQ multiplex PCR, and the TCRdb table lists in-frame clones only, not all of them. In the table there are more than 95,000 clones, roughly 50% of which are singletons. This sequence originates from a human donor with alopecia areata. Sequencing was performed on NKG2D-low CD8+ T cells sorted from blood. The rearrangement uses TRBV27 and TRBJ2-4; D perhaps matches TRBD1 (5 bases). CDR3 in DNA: TGTGCCAGCAGTTTCGGGCAGGGCCAAAACATTCAGTACTTC. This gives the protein CASSFGQGQNIQYF.